This TCR beta chain emerged from a study of cytomegalovirus exposure and HLA in healthy donors. Study-level points and caveats: Productive rates of about 87% or about 30% were seen for most TCR beta V segments in an earlier analysis.

From germline, CDR1 is MNHNY and CDR2 SVGAGI (reference sequence). Trimming took 11 bases from V and 0 from J; bases not matched to a gene: 3. The CDR3 sequence is 13 residues long. PCR employed 60 Vbeta and 13 Jbeta primers. Libraries were prepared by immunoSEQ multiplex PCR; TCRdb keeps only in-frame clonotypes and omits some of them. The sample has about 160,000 clones; about three quarters are singletons. Remarks on this clone: The antigen is undetermined.

The chain carries TRBV6-6 and TRBJ2-3, with 9 bases that match TRBD2. Source material: PBMCs. This sequence originates from a woman aged 25 to 39 in good health and CMV-seronegative. Here the CDR3 DNA reads TGTGCCGGCGGGGGGGTGAGCACAGATACGCAGTATTTT. Its translation: CAGGGVSTDTQYF.